This TCR beta chain was profiled in a study of T cell repertoires in cytomegalovirus infection (dated by TCRdb to the late 2010s). With respect to the entire study: Alongside well-studied HLA-B-restricted epitopes, the peptide stimulations were aimed at recently identified HLA-C-restricted CMV epitopes, whose presentation resists viral immunomodulation. Because public TCR beta signatures pointed to carriage of CMV infection together with the matching HLA type, the HLA type of each donor mattered for the analysis.

Reads for this sample came from an Illumina HiSeq 1500. TCRdb cleaned the public reads at Q25 with fastp, built clones with MiXCR and kept in-frame beta chains. Rows merge per CDR3 protein into single entries with the most common DNA and genes. The sample table holds roughly 350,000 distinct CDR3 sequences, of which nearly 35% were seen once. Around an eighth of the sample lies in the top ten. Read against the paper, the sample's treatment or condition label means: in vitro stimulation with specific CMV peptide epitopes to enrich CMV-specific T cells. This clonotype was seen more than once but under ten times. Its target antigen remains unknown. No base quality values were provided; no much bigger clone lies one nucleotide off. Measured from the cysteine to the phenylalanine, the CDR3 is 15 residues long. The CDR3 DNA has 45 bases and is translated from base 1. The junction shows trimming of 0 bases on V and 2 bases on J, plus 5 bases between the germline ends. The germline V gene sets CDR1 to SGHTA and CDR2 to FQGNSA.

Study-level results and caveats: In both this cohort and an independent roughly 350-donor cohort, the cumulative frequency of public TCR beta family members distinguished carriers of CMV infection plus the relevant HLA type. The ex vivo response was dominated by HLA-C-restricted CMV-specific TCR beta clonotypes, and the single most frequent clonotype in two of eight donors was supplied by these HLA-C-restricted clonotypes.

The rearranged chain carries TRBV7-2 and TRBJ2-6; confidence is insufficient to name the D gene. The starting material was cultured PBMCs, obtained from culture after CMV antigen stimulation. The origin of this receptor is a human donor in good health (CMV status not recorded). Some clones in this sample may be carry-over from other donors' samples. The sequenced DNA is TGTGCCAGCAGCTTAGCAGTACCTGGGGCCAACGTCCTGACTTTC. Its product reads: CASSLAVPGANVLTF.